A single sample is the source of the 15 T cell receptor beta chains below, sequenced in a study of blood T cell repertoires in COVID-19. The repertoire was sequenced with immunoSEQ multiplex PCR; TCRdb's copy has only in-frame clones and lacks some. The sample has 190,000 or so clones; 70% to 85% are singletons. The material sequenced was peripheral blood. These receptors originate from a woman older than 75 with acute or convalescent COVID-19.

This clone was found a few times. The rearrangement links TRBV20-1 to TRBJ2-7, with a tentative D call TRBD2 (5 bases). Trimming took 1 base from V and 9 from J, leaving 7 bases between them. The germline V gene has CDR1 DFQATT and CDR2 SNEGSKA (reference sequence). The CDR3 covers 10 residues. The CDR3 sequence: CSARAEAQYF. The CDR3 coding sequence is TGCAGTGCTAGAGCGGAGGCGCAGTACTTC.

The chain carries TRBV14 and TRBJ1-2, with D hard to call. The V gene's germline CDR1 is SGHDN and CDR2 FVKESK. With 0 bases removed from V and 4 bases from J, the gap between germline ends came to 6 bases. CDR3 length: 13 amino acids. Here the CDR3 reads CASSQDQAYGYTF. As DNA, the CDR3 is TGTGCCAGCAGCCAAGATCAAGCCTATGGCTACACCTTC.

The chain combines TRBV7-2 with TRBJ1-6; tentatively, D is TRBD1 (5 bases). Per germline, CDR1 SGHTA and CDR2 FQGNSA. This CDR3 comprises 16 residues. Trimming left V 0 bases short and J 5 bases short, with 11 bases between. CDR3 amino acids: CASSLASTVNNSPLHF. CDR3 in DNA: TGTGCCAGCAGCTTAGCCTCGACAGTCAATAATTCACCCCTCCACTTT.

This chain links TRBV24-1 with TRBJ2-1; 9 positions agree with TRBD1. Trimming took 3 bases from V and 7 from J; bases not matched to a gene: 9. This CDR3 comprises 16 residues. CDR1 is KGHDR and CDR2 is SFDVKD in the germline V gene. The CDR3 DNA reads as TGTGCCACCAGTGATGCCGGGACAGGGATGGTGAATGAGCAGTTCTTC. Translating gives CATSDAGTGMVNEQFF.

This clone is a singleton in its sample. V usage is TRBV19 and J usage is TRBJ1-6; weak D call: TRBD1 (6 bases). Germline V lookup: CDR1 LNHDA, CDR2 SQIVND (reference sequence). V was pared by 7 bases and J by 9 bases, with 22 bases between. There are 16 residues in the CDR3. DNA of the CDR3: TGTGCCAGTACCCCGGCAGGGGCGAAGTTGAGTTCACCCCTCCACTTT. Its protein product is CASTPAGAKLSSPLHF.

The CDR3 spells CASSQTTGPIGYGYTF. DNA of the CDR3: TGTGCCAGCAGCCAGACGACAGGGCCCATCGGCTATGGCTACACCTTC. V gene TRBV3-1 (or the pseudogene TRBV3-2) combines with J gene TRBJ1-2; 7 nucleotides agree with TRBD1. CDR1 is LGHDT, CDR2 YNNKEL, per germline (reference sequence). This CDR3 region has 16 residues. V trimming: 3 bases; J trimming: 4 bases; junction bases outside the gene matches: 11.

This CDR3 reads CATSRAGGGQETQYF. DNA for the CDR3: TGTGCCACCAGCAGAGCGGGGGGGGGCCAAGAGACCCAGTACTTC. The chain couples TRBV15 to TRBJ2-5; 8 bases agree with TRBD2. The germline gives CDR1 LNHNV, CDR2 YYDKDF (reference sequence). The CDR3 is 15 amino acids. V was pared by 1 base and J by 1 base, with 2 bases of the junction left unmatched.

The rearrangement joins TRBV5-1 to TRBJ2-3; 9 bases map to TRBD2. The CDR3 consists of 18 residues. J lost 1 base, V lost 4 bases, and 13 bases had no gene match. CDR1 and CDR2 from the germline V gene are SGHRS and YFSETQ. The CDR3 nucleotides are TGCGCCAGCAGCCCGCACCGGGGACTAGCCCTTGGCACAGATACGCAGTATTTT. This translates into CASSPHRGLALGTDTQYF.

This chain links TRBV10-2 with TRBJ1-5; TRBD1 matches 11 bases. Trimming removed 0 bases from V and 2 bases from J; junction bases left unmatched: 3. This CDR3 spans 17 amino acids. Germline assignment: CDR1 WSHSY and CDR2 SAAADI. As DNA, the CDR3 is TGCGCCAGCAGTGAGTCGAGGACAGGGGGCCGCAATCAGCCCCAGCATTTT. Encoded protein: CASSESRTGGRNQPQHF.

The gene calls are TRBV19 and TRBJ2-2; 8 bases are a match to TRBD2. V gave up 3 bases and J gave up 4 bases; unmatched junction bases: 1. Germline V gene lookup returns CDR1 LNHDA and CDR2 SQIVND (reference sequence). The length of the CDR3 is 14 residues. Here the CDR3 reads CASSIRGGTGELFF. The CDR3 DNA is TGTGCCAGTAGTATCCGGGGGGGCACCGGGGAGCTGTTTTTT.

The chain employs TRBV6-4 and TRBJ2-7; D might be TRBD2 (7 bases). This CDR3 has 14 amino acids. V shed 6 bases and J shed 3 bases, with 15 bases lying between them. Germline V gives CDR1 MRHNA, CDR2 SNTAGT. This CDR3 reads CASSVAGAGYEQYF. DNA for the CDR3: TGTGCCAGCAGCGTGGCGGGGGCAGGCTACGAGCAGTACTTC.

The V gene is TRBV9, the J gene TRBJ2-3; 9 bases map to TRBD2. CDR1 is SGDLS, CDR2 YYNGEE, per germline. J gave up 6 bases and V 3 bases, and 8 bases lay outside the gene matches. The CDR3 is made up of 15 amino acids. The CDR3 spells CASSGSGGGGDTQYF. CDR3 DNA: TGTGCCAGCAGCGGTAGCGGGGGCGGGGGGGATACGCAGTATTTT. Supplemented by reference TRBV9 and TRBJ2-3, the full variable domain reads DSGVTQTPKHLITATGQRVTLRCSPRSGDLSVYWYQQSLDQGLQFLIQYYNGEERAKGNILERFSAQQFPDLHSELNLSSLELGDSALYFCASSGSGGGGDTQYFGPGTRLTVL.

V and J are TRBV29-1 and TRBJ2-7; D ambiguous. Germline V gene sequence: CDR1 SQVTM, CDR2 ANQGSEA. V gave up 0 bases and J gave up 2 bases, with 11 bases separating them. The CDR3 spans 14 residues. The CDR3 is CSVEETNYAYEQYF. The DNA of the CDR3 is TGCAGCGTTGAAGAAACCAACTATGCCTACGAGCAGTACTTC.

The V gene is TRBV6-5, the J gene TRBJ2-2; D might be TRBD1 (5 bases). V was shortened by 4 bases and J by 3 bases, with 9 bases between the two germline ends. Germline V lookup: CDR1 MNHEY, CDR2 SVGAGI. This CDR3 comprises 14 residues. The CDR3 DNA sequence: TGTGCCAGCAGTTCGACAGTAGACACCGGGGAGCTGTTTTTT. It specifies CASSSTVDTGELFF.

The rearrangement links TRBV5-1 to TRBJ2-7; 7 bases match TRBD1. The CDR3 contains 15 residues. Germline-derived CDR1 and CDR2 are SGHRS and YFSETQ. The V gene end was trimmed by 0 bases and the J gene end by 1 base; junction bases not matched to a gene: 4. The CDR3 protein is CASSLDGTVSYEQYF. As DNA, the CDR3 is TGCGCCAGCAGCTTGGATGGGACAGTTTCCTACGAGCAGTACTTC. The whole variable domain, filled in from reference TRBV5-1 and TRBJ2-7, reads KAGVTQTPRYLIKTRGQQVTLSCSPISGHRSVSWYQQTPGQGLQFLFEYFSETQRNKGNFPGRFSGRQFSNSRSEMNVSTLELGDSALYLCASSLDGTVSYEQYFGPGTRLTVT.